The 19 T cell receptor beta chains below all came from one sample that was sequenced in a study of OX40 agonist ivuxolimab in advanced cancers. Measured with immunoSEQ multiplex PCR; TCRdb has only the in-frame clones, and not every one. This table holds about 40,000 clones, more than 75% found once. The sample in question was CD4+ or CD8+ T cells sorted from blood, obtained in a trial of the OX40 agonist ivuxolimab. The receptor source for this set is an adult with an advanced solid tumor such as melanoma, head and neck, liver or kidney cancer.

V and J are TRBV6-1 and TRBJ1-4, with no clear D. V was shortened by 4 bases and J by 2 bases, with 8 bases between the two germline ends. Germline CDR1 is MNHNS and CDR2 is SASEGT. The CDR3 runs 14 residues. The CDR3 reads CASSVAVTNEKLFF. In DNA form, the CDR3 reads TGTGCCAGCAGTGTGGCCGTTACTAATGAAAAACTGTTTTTT.

The chain couples TRBV7-9 to TRBJ2-7; D remains unclear. V was pared by 3 bases and J by 2 bases, with 11 bases between. The CDR3 has 14 amino acids. Germline V gives CDR1 SEHNR, CDR2 FQNEAQ (reference sequence). The chain's CDR3 is CASSLPLLTYEQYF. Written as DNA, the CDR3 is TGTGCCAGCAGCTTGCCGCTACTTACCTACGAGCAGTACTTC.

This rearrangement joins TRBV7-8 to TRBJ1-5; perhaps TRBD1 as D (6 bases). The germline gives CDR1 SGHVS, CDR2 FQNEAQ. V lost 2 bases, J lost 0 bases, and 8 bases lay in between. This CDR3 comprises 15 residues. The CDR3 protein is CASSLRQDSNQPQHF. The CDR3 DNA reads as TGTGCCAGCAGCTTACGACAGGATAGCAATCAGCCCCAGCATTTT.

V usage is TRBV27 and J usage is TRBJ2-1, with D tentatively TRBD1 or TRBD2 (6 bases each). V was pared by 7 bases and J by 0 bases, with 31 bases between. CDR1 and CDR2 from the germline V gene are MNHEY and SMNVEV (reference sequence). The CDR3 length is 21 residues. CDR3 bases: TGTGCCAGCAAAGTTTGGGCCTTCGGGGGCGGGATTAAAAGCTCCTACAATGAGCAGTTCTTC. Translation gives CASKVWAFGGGIKSSYNEQFF.

The genes are TRBV29-1 and TRBJ1-5, with unresolved D. The CDR3 covers 12 residues. The ends were cut back, 6 bases at V and 0 bases at J, with 6 bases in the middle. Germline assignment: CDR1 SQVTM and CDR2 ANQGSEA. The CDR3 reads CSVQYSNQPQHF. CDR3 nucleotide sequence: TGCAGCGTACAGTATAGCAATCAGCCCCAGCATTTT.

A single count supports this clone. The rearrangement joins TRBV27 to TRBJ2-7; TRBD2 agrees at 7 bases. The CDR3 extends over 15 amino acids. Germline lookup yields CDR1 MNHEY and CDR2 SMNVEV (reference sequence). The J segment lost 0 bases and the V segment lost 1 base, leaving 3 bases of the junction unmatched. CDR3 sequence (DNA): TGTGCCAGCAGTTTATATTCGGGGGGCTCCTACGAGCAGTACTTC. The encoded protein is CASSLYSGGSYEQYF.

Of note for this clone: At one of its ends the junction is not consistent with the germline gene, which may arise from a read error. V usage is TRBV11-2 and J usage is TRBJ2-1, with D hard to call. The CDR3 spans 13 residues. Per germline, CDR1 SGHAT and CDR2 FQNNGV. The CDR3 sequence: CASSLGSLNKQFF. CDR3 sequence (DNA): TGTGCCAGCAGCTTAGGTAGCCTCAATAAGCAGTTCTTC. Full variable domain (remainder filled in from reference TRBV11-2 and TRBJ2-1): EAGVAQSPRYKIIEKRQSVAFWCNPISGHATLYWYQQILGQGPKLLIQFQNNGVVDDSQLPKDRFSAERLKGVDSTLKIQPAKLEDSAVYLCASSLGSLNKQFFGPGTRLTVL.

This clone has a single count. This sequence joins TRBV27 and TRBJ1-6; 9 nucleotides align to TRBD1. Trimming took 7 bases from V and 7 from J; bases not matched to a gene: 17. The CDR3 extends over 18 amino acids. Germline CDR1 reads MNHEY; CDR2 reads SMNVEV (reference sequence). For the CDR3, the DNA is TGTGCCAGCATGGAGTCTAGTACGGGACAGGGTAAAAATTCACCCCTCCACTTT. This encodes CASMESSTGQGKNSPLHF.

V usage is TRBV30 and J usage is TRBJ1-1; a weak D match, TRBD1 (6 bases). The CDR3 extends over 14 amino acids. Germline CDR1 and CDR2: GTSNPN and SVGIG (reference sequence). The ends were cut back, 4 bases at V and 1 base at J, with 13 bases in the middle. CDR3 protein: CAWNWGQGNTEAFF. The CDR3 DNA is TGTGCCTGGAACTGGGGGCAGGGGAACACTGAAGCTTTCTTT.

The CDR3: CASKELGVREQFF. The CDR3 region has the DNA TGTGCCAGCAAGGAACTGGGGGTGCGAGAGCAGTTCTTC. The chain is built from TRBV6-5 and TRBJ2-1; D is possibly TRBD1 or TRBD2 (5 bases each). Germline lookup yields CDR1 MNHEY and CDR2 SVGAGI. The ends were cut back, 7 bases at V and 10 bases at J, with 17 bases in the middle. This CDR3 has 13 amino acids.

The chain couples TRBV29-1 to TRBJ2-2; D gene uncertain. The CDR3 runs to 14 residues. Germline CDR1 reads SQVTM; CDR2 reads ANQGSEA. V was shortened by 0 bases and J by 5 bases, with 10 bases between the two germline ends. CDR3 sequence (DNA): TGCAGCGTTGAAGATGGGGAAAGAACCGGGGAGCTGTTTTTT. Protein sequence: CSVEDGERTGELFF.

Note on this clone: Other DNA sequences from this sample encode an identical CDR3 as well. The V gene is TRBV6-6, the J gene TRBJ1-5, with D perhaps TRBD1 (5 bases). The CDR3 loop spans 14 amino acids. Looked up from germline, CDR1 is MNHNY and CDR2 is SVGAGI (reference sequence). V lost 5 bases and J 4 bases, leaving 12 bases between the germline ends. The CDR3 nucleotides read TGTGCCAGCAGTCCCGGGACTGAAAATCAGCCCCAGCATTTT. Residues: CASSPGTENQPQHF.

The chain has TRBV11-3 and TRBJ2-5; D is possibly TRBD1 (6 bases). CDR3 length: 17 residues. CDR1 is SGHNT and CDR2 is YENEEA in the germline V gene. V lost 1 base and J lost 3, with 18 bases in between. This chain's CDR3 is CASSLGAQGIEKETQYF. The CDR3 region has the DNA TGTGCCAGCAGCTTAGGGGCACAGGGTATCGAGAAAGAGACCCAGTACTTC.

The chain carries TRBV13 and TRBJ2-5, with TRBD2 as a possible D gene (5 bases). V was cut by 3 bases and J by 0 bases, with 11 bases left in between. Germline V CDR1 and CDR2: PRHDT, FYEKMQ (reference sequence). This CDR3 comprises 15 residues. For the CDR3, the DNA is TGTGCCAGCAGCTTCGGGGAAGGAAACCAAGAGACCCAGTACTTC. Translating it yields CASSFGEGNQETQYF.

The chain couples TRBV25-1 to TRBJ2-7; a weak D match, TRBD1 (5 bases). V was shortened by 5 bases and J by 0 bases, with 8 bases between the two germline ends. CDR1 is MGHDK and CDR2 is SYGVNS in the germline V gene. The CDR3 contains 13 residues. The CDR3 nucleotides read TGTGCCAGCAGTTCACAGGTCTCCTACGAGCAGTACTTC. Translation: CASSSQVSYEQYF.

V usage is TRBV6-5 and J usage is TRBJ2-1; D is possibly TRBD2 (5 bases). The CDR3 runs to 15 residues. Trimming left V 2 bases short and J 6 bases short, with 14 bases between. Germline V gene sequence: CDR1 MNHEY, CDR2 SVGAGI. CDR3 coding DNA: TGTGCCAGCAGTTACAGCCGGGAAGCCCCCAATGAGCAGTTCTTC. It translates to CASSYSREAPNEQFF.

The chain uses TRBV19 and TRBJ2-7, with a weak D call TRBD1 (6 bases). The CDR3 covers 13 residues. V dropped 5 bases and J dropped 2 bases, with 10 bases sitting between them. Germline V lookup: CDR1 LNHDA, CDR2 SQIVND (reference sequence). The CDR3 protein is CASSWDITYEQYF. DNA for the CDR3: TGTGCCAGTAGTTGGGACATTACCTACGAGCAGTACTTC. The full variable domain, completed using reference TRBV19 and TRBJ2-7, is DGGITQSPKYLFRKEGQNVTLSCEQNLNHDAMYWYRQDPGQGLRLIYYSQIVNDFQKGDIAEGYSVSREKKESFPLTVTSAQKNPTAFYLCASSWDITYEQYFGPGTRLTVT.

The chain couples TRBV7-2 to TRBJ2-7; 8 bases are shared with TRBD1. The CDR3 is made up of 16 amino acids. Germline trimming cut 3 bases from V and 2 bases from J; bases unmatched to any gene: 9. Germline CDR1 SGHTA, CDR2 FQGNSA. For the CDR3, the DNA is TGTGCCAGCAGCTTCTCGAGGCGGGACAGGACCTACGAGCAGTACTTC. This gives the protein CASSFSRRDRTYEQYF.

This clone was detected only once. The chain joins TRBV6-5 to TRBJ2-5; D is undetermined. CDR3 length: 11 amino acids. Trimming left V 6 bases short and J 5 bases short, with 7 bases between. Germline V gene lookup returns CDR1 MNHEY and CDR2 SVGAGI. The CDR3 DNA reads as TGTGCCAGCAGGATGGGGGAGACCCAGTACTTC. As protein: CASRMGETQYF.